Below, 7 T cell receptor beta chains from the same sample are listed, as sequenced in a study of blood T cell repertoires in COVID-19. The assay was immunoSEQ multiplex PCR, and TCRdb's table has in-frame clones only and misses some. Among fewer than 200,000 clones listed, 70% to 90% were seen once. The sequenced material came from peripheral blood. Every receptor here comes from a middle-aged man who had recovered from COVID-19.

The chain joins TRBV14 to TRBJ2-1; TRBD2 is a possible D gene (6 bases). The CDR3 sequence is 15 residues long. Trimming took 2 bases from V and 5 from J, leaving 13 bases between them. Germline V gene lookup returns CDR1 SGHDN and CDR2 FVKESK. CDR3 sequence: CASSQPGLRHNEQFF. DNA of the CDR3: TGTGCCAGCAGCCAACCGGGACTTCGGCACAATGAGCAGTTCTTC.

The chain recombines TRBV5-4 with TRBJ1-6, with 9 nucleotides matching TRBD1. The J segment lost 10 bases and the V segment lost 0 bases, leaving 5 bases of the junction unmatched. The germline V gene has CDR1 SGHNT and CDR2 YYREEE (reference sequence). The length of the CDR3 is 15 residues. CDR3 bases: TGTGCCAGCAGCTTGGGGACAGGGGCAGGATCACCCCTCCACTTT. This encodes CASSLGTGAGSPLHF. Supplemented by reference TRBV5-4 and TRBJ1-6, the full variable domain reads ETGVTQSPTHLIKTRGQQVTLRCSSQSGHNTVSWYQQALGQGPQFIFQYYREEENGRGNFPPRFSGLQFPNYSSELNVNALELDDSALYLCASSLGTGAGSPLHFGNGTRLTVT.

V gene TRBV19 combines with J gene TRBJ2-1, with D perhaps matching TRBD1 (6 bases). Germline CDR1 reads LNHDA; CDR2 reads SQIVND (reference sequence). Deletions cut 5 bases from V and 5 bases from J, with 10 bases between. The CDR3 is made up of 13 amino acids. The CDR3 sequence is CASSRQVDNEQFF. In DNA form, the CDR3 reads TGTGCCAGTAGTCGACAGGTCGACAATGAGCAGTTCTTC.

This chain joins TRBV30 and TRBJ2-7; 7 bases fit TRBD1. The CDR3 covers 14 residues. Germline V lookup: CDR1 GTSNPN, CDR2 SVGIG (reference sequence). Trimming took 0 bases from V and 2 from J; bases not matched to a gene: 4. The CDR3 sequence is CAWSVGGSAYEQYF. The CDR3 nucleotides read TGTGCCTGGAGTGTAGGGGGCAGCGCCTACGAGCAGTACTTC.

The chain has TRBV5-5 and TRBJ2-3, with TRBD2 matching 8 bases. CDR1 is SGHKS and CDR2 is YYEKEE in the germline V gene (reference sequence). V lost 5 bases, J lost 0 bases, and 5 bases stayed unmatched. The CDR3 spans 15 residues. For the CDR3, the DNA is TGTGCCAGCAGAATAGCGGGAACTAGCACAGATACGCAGTATTTT. It is translated as CASRIAGTSTDTQYF. Together with reference TRBV5-5 and TRBJ2-3, the CDR3 gives the full variable domain: DAGVTQSPTHLIKTRGQQVTLRCSPISGHKSVSWYQQVLGQGPQFIFQYYEKEERGRGNFPDRFSARQFPNYSSELNVNALLLGDSALYLCASRIAGTSTDTQYFGPGTRLTVL.

J is TRBJ1-4 and V is TRBV7-8; D might be TRBD1 (5 bases). This CDR3 has 17 amino acids. Per the germline V gene, CDR1 is SGHVS and CDR2 is FQNEAQ. V gave up 4 bases and J gave up 3 bases, with 18 bases separating them. This CDR3 reads CASSSSRGREANEKLFF. The DNA of the CDR3 is TGTGCCAGCAGCTCTTCGCGGGGCCGAGAAGCTAATGAAAAACTGTTTTTT.

The V call is TRBV5-1, the J call TRBJ2-7, with TRBD2 as a possible D gene (6 bases). The CDR3 sequence is 14 residues long. Trimming removed 4 bases from V and 4 bases from J, with 15 bases in between. Germline values: CDR1 SGHRS, CDR2 YFSETQ. The CDR3 sequence: CASSLNGGSYEQYF. CDR3 nucleotide sequence: TGCGCCAGCAGCCTCAACGGGGGTTCGTACGAGCAGTACTTC.